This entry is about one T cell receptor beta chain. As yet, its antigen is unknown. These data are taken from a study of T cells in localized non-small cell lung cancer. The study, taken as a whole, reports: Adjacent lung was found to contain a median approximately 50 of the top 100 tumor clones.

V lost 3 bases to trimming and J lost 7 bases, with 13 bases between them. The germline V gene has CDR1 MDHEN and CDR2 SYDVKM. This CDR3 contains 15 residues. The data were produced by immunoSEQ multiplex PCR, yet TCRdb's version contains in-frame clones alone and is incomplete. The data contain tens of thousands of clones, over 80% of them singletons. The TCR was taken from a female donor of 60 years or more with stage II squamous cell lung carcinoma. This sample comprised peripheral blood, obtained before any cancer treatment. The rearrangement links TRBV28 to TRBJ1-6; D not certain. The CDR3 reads CASSFALGRNSPLHF. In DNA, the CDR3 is TGTGCCAGCAGTTTTGCATTGGGGAGGAATTCACCCCTCCACTTT.